The 7 T cell receptor beta chains below were found in one sample sequenced in a study of CD8 T cells in ankylosing spondylitis (dated by TCRdb to between 2016 and 2019). The library was built by means of 5' RACE. The reads were generated on an Illumina HiSeq 2500. Using fastp at Q25 and MiXCR, TCRdb reprocessed the public reads and kept productive beta chains. Rows matching on CDR3 protein sequence are summarized as one entry with the most common DNA and genes. Within this sample are about 130,000 distinct CDR3 sequences, with 12% to 15% of them counted one time only. The ten largest make up 2.5% to 3% of the sample. Sequencing used blood, either unsorted or a sorted T cell fraction (not recorded which). Every receptor here comes from a female donor with ankylosing spondylitis or in good health (not recorded which).

The V and J genes are TRBV7-2 and TRBJ2-3; maybe TRBD2 (6 bases). Germline V gene data show CDR1 as SGHTA and CDR2 as FQGNSA. CDR3 length: 14 residues. Trimming pared 4 bases from V and 2 bases from J, leaving 10 bases between. CDR3 in amino acids: CASSSGLFTDTQYF. DNA of the CDR3: TGTGCCAGCAGCTCGGGACTCTTCACAGATACGCAGTATTTT.

The J gene is TRBJ2-2, the V gene TRBV28; perhaps TRBD1 as D (6 bases). Germline CDR1 is MDHEN and CDR2 is SYDVKM. The CDR3 has 13 amino acids. Trimming removed 8 bases at V and 1 base at J, with 8 bases between. CDR3: CASLDRNTGELFF. The CDR3 bases are TGTGCCAGCTTGGACAGGAACACCGGGGAGCTGTTTTTT.

J is TRBJ2-3 and V is TRBV19; 8 positions match TRBD1. V was clipped by 2 bases and J by 5 bases; unmatched bases: 3. The CDR3 is made up of 14 amino acids. Germline V gene data show CDR1 as LNHDA and CDR2 as SQIVND (reference sequence). In nucleotides, the CDR3 is TGTGCCAGTAGTATAAAACAGGGGGTAGATACGCAGTATTTT. As protein: CASSIKQGVDTQYF.

This clonotype was found a few times. The CDR3 reads CASSQLNYEQYF. CDR3 DNA: TGTGCCAGCAGCCAACTGAACTACGAGCAGTACTTC. The chain combines TRBV3-1 with TRBJ2-7; no reliable D call. V was trimmed by 2 bases and J by 3 bases, leaving 5 bases between them. Germline-derived CDR1 and CDR2 are LGHDT and YNNKEL (reference sequence). There are 12 residues in the CDR3.

This clonotype was observed many times. The V gene is TRBV6-2 or TRBV6-3, the J gene TRBJ2-3; D gene ambiguous. The CDR3 sequence is 17 residues long. V was clipped by 2 bases and J by 4 bases, with 19 bases between them. The germline gives CDR1 MNHEY, CDR2 SVGEGT. CDR3 sequence (DNA): TGTGCCAGCAGTTACCCCTATTCGTCCCGGTCCGCAGATACGCAGTATTTT. Translated, it gives CASSYPYSSRSADTQYF.

This clonotype was observed many times. The chain employs TRBV5-1 and TRBJ1-2; 9 bases map to TRBD1. The CDR3 runs to 15 residues. CDR1 and CDR2 (germline): SGHRS, YFSETQ. Trimming at V came to 5 bases and at J to 2 bases, leaving 7 bases not matched to a gene. The CDR3 here is CASSFSGTGNYGYTF. CDR3 bases: TGCGCCAGCAGTTTCTCCGGGACAGGGAACTATGGCTACACCTTC.

This clonotype was seen many times. The chain uses TRBV27 and TRBJ2-7; D may be TRBD2 (5 bases). V dropped 2 bases and J dropped 4 bases, with 12 bases sitting between them. The germline CDR1 and CDR2 sequences are MNHEY and SMNVEV (reference sequence). This CDR3 has 14 residues. For the CDR3, the DNA is TGTGCCAGCAGTTTAAGCGGAAATAGATACGAGCAGTACTTC. Its translation: CASSLSGNRYEQYF.